This T cell receptor beta chain was profiled in a study of Ad26.COV2.S vaccination and SARS-CoV-2 variants. Study context: Donor had been placed in the Ad26.COV2.S arm of the COV1001 trial. Once, or twice with 56 days between doses, Ad26.COV2.S was given intramuscularly. Study-wide results and caveats: Spike-specific TCR breadth was greater after Ad26.COV2.S than placebo. Similar non-spike TCR breadth was observed in recipients of vaccine and of placebo.

Germline V gene lookup returns CDR1 SGHTA and CDR2 FQGNSA. V dropped 5 bases and J dropped 0; count of bases not matched to a gene: 6. The CDR3 extends over 17 amino acids. The treatment here: around 19 received Ad26.COV2.S at low or high dose, single or two shots; roughly five received placebo; per-sample allocation not given. It was on day 63 after the first vaccine or placebo injection that samples were taken. For this clone: The antigen is not known.

This table comes from immunoSEQ multiplex PCR, and its TCRdb copy is limited to in-frame clones, with some not included. The sample holds hundreds of thousands of clones; 89% are singletons and the top ten take approximately 1.5%. V is TRBV7-2 and J is TRBJ2-1, with 11 bases fitting TRBD2. The sequencing used peripheral blood, collected in a trial of Ad26.COV2.S vaccine versus placebo. The TCR comes from a person between 18 and 59 years old who received the Ad26.COV2.S COVID-19 vaccine or a placebo. CDR3 residues: CASSQTSGASSYNEQFF. For the CDR3, the DNA is TGTGCCAGCAGCCAGACTAGCGGGGCTAGCTCCTACAATGAGCAGTTCTTC.